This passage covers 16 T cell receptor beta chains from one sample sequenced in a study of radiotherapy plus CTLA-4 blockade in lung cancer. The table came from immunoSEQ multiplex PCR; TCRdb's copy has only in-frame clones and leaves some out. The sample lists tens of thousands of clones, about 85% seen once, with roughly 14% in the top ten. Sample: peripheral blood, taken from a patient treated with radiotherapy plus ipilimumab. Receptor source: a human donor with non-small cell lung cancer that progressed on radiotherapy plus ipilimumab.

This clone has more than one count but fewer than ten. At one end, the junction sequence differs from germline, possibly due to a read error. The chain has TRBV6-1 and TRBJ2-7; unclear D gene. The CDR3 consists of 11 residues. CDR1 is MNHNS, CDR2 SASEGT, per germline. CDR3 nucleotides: TGTGCCAGCAGTGATTTGCGACATGTGTTATTC. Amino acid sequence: CASSDLRHVLF.

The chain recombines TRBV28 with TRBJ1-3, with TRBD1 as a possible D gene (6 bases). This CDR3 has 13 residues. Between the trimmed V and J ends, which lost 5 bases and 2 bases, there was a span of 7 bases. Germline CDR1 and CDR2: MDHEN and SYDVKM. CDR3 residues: CASSAGAGNTIYF. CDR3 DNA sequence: TGTGCCAGCAGTGCAGGGGCTGGAAACACCATATATTTT.

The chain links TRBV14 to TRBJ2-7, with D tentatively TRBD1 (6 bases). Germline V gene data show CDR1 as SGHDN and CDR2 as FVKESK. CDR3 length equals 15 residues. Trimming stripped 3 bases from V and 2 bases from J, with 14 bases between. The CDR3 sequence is CASSHWAGETYEQYF. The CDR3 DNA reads TGTGCCAGCAGCCATTGGGCAGGGGAAACCTACGAGCAGTACTTC.

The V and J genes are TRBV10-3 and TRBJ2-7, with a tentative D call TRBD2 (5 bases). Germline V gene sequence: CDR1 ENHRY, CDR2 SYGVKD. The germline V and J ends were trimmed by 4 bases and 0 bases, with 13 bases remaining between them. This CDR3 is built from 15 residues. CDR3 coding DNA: TGTGCCATCAGTGTCCGGGCCAGCGGCTCCTACGAGCAGTACTTC. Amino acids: CAISVRASGSYEQYF.

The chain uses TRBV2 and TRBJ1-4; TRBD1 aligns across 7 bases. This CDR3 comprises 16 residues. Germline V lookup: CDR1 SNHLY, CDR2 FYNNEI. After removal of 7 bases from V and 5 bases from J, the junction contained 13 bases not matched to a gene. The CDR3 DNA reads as TGTGCCAGCAACCCAAAGGGCAGGGGGATAAATGAAAAACTGTTTTTT. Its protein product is CASNPKGRGINEKLFF.

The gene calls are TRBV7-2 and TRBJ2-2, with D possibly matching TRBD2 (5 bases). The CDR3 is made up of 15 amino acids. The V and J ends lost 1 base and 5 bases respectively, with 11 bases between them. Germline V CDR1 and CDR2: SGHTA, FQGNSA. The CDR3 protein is CASSLVMGDTGELFF. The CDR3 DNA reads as TGTGCCAGCAGCTTAGTTATGGGAGATACCGGGGAGCTGTTTTTT.

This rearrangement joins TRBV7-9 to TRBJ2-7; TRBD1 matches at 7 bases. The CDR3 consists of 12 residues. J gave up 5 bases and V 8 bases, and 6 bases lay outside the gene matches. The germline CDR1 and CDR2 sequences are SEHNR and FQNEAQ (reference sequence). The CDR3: CASRQGTNEQYF. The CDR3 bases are TGTGCCAGCCGACAGGGAACGAACGAGCAGTACTTC.

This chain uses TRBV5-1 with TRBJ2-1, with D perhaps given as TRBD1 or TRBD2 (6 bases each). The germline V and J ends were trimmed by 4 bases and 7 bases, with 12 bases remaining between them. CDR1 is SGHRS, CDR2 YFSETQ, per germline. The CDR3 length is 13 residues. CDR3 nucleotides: TGCGCCAGCAGCGCCGGAGGGGGGAATGAGCAGTTCTTC. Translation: CASSAGGGNEQFF.

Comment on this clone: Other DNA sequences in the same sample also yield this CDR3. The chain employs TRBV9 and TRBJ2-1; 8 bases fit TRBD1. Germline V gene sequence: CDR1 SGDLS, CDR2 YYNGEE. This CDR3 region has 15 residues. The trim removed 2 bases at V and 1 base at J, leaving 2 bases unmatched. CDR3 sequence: CASSVDRGSYNEQFF. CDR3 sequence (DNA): TGTGCCAGCAGCGTTGACAGGGGATCCTACAATGAGCAGTTCTTC.

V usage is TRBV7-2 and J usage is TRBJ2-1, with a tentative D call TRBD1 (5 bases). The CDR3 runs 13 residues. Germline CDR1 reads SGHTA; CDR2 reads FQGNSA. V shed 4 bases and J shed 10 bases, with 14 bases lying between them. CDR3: CASSSLGVREQFF. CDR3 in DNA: TGTGCCAGCAGCTCCCTAGGGGTCCGGGAGCAGTTCTTC.

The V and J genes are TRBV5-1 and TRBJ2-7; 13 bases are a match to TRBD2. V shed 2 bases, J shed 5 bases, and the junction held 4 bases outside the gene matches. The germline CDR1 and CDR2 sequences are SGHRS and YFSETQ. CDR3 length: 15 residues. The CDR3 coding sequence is TGCGCCAGCAGCTTTTCCGGGACTAGCGGGAACGAGCAGTACTTC. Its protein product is CASSFSGTSGNEQYF.

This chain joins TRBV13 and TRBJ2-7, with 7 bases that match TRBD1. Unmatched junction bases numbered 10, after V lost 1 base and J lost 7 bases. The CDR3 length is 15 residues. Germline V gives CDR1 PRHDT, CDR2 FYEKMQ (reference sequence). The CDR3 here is CASSLEGAQLVEQYF. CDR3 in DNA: TGTGCCAGCAGCTTAGAGGGGGCCCAATTGGTGGAGCAGTACTTC.

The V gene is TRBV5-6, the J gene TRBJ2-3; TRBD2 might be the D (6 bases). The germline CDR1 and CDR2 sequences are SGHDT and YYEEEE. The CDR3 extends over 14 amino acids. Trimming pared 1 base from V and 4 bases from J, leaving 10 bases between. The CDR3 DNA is TGTGCCAGCAGCTTGTACGGGAGTGCAGATACGCAGTATTTT. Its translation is CASSLYGSADTQYF.

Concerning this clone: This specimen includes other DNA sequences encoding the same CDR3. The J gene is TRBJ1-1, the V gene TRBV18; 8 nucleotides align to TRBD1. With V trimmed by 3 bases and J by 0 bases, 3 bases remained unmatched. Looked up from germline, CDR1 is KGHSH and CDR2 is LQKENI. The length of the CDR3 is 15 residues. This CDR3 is CASSPRTGMNTEAFF. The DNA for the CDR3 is TGTGCCAGCTCACCGAGGACAGGGATGAACACTGAAGCTTTCTTT.

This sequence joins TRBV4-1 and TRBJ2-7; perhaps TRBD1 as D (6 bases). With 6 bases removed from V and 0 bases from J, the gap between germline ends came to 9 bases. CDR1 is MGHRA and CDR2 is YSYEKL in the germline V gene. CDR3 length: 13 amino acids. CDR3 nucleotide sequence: TGCGCCAGCAGTCAGGACAGCTCCTACGAGCAGTACTTC. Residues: CASSQDSSYEQYF.

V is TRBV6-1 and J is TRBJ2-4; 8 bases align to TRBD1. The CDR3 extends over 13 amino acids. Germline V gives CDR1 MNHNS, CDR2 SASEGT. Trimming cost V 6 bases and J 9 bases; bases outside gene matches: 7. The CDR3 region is CASSPGQGGIQYF. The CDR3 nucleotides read TGTGCCAGCAGCCCAGGACAGGGAGGCATTCAGTACTTC.